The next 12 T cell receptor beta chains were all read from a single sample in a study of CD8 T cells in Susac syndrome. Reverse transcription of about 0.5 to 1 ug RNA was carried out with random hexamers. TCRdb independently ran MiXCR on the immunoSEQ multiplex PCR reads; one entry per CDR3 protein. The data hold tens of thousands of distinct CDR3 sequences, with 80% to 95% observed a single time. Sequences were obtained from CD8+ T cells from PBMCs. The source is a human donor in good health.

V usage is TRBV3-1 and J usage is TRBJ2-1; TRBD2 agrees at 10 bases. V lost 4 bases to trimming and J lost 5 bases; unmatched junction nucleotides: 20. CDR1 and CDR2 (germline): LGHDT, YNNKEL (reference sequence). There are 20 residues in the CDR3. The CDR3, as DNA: TGTGCCAGCAGCCCCCAAGCGGGAGGGCCTATCGACTTTTTGCACAATGAGCAGTTCTTC. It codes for CASSPQAGGPIDFLHNEQFF.

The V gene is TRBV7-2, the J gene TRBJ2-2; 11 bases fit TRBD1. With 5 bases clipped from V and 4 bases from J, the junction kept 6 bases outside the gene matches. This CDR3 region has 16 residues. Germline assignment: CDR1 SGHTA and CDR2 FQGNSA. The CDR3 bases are TGTGCCAGCAGCAAAGGACAGGGGGCGAGCACCGGGGAGCTGTTTTTT. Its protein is CASSKGQGASTGELFF.

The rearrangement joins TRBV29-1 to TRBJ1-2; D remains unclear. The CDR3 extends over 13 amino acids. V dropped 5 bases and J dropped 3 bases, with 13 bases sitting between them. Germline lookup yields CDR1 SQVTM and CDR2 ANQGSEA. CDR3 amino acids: CSVLWAAYYGYTF. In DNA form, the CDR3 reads TGCAGCGTTCTATGGGCCGCCTACTATGGCTACACCTTC. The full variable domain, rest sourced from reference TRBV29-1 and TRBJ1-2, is SAVISQKPSRDICQRGTSLTIQCQVDSQVTMMFWYRQQPGQSLTLIATANQGSEATYESGFVIDKFPISRPNLTFSTLTVSNMSPEDSSIYLCSVLWAAYYGYTFGSGTRLTVV.

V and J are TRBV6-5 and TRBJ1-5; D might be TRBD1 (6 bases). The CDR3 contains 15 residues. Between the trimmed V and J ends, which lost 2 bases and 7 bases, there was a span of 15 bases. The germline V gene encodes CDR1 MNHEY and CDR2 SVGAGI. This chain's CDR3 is CASSYRGGGGQPQHF. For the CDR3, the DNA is TGTGCCAGCAGTTACAGGGGGGGAGGCGGACAGCCCCAGCATTTT.

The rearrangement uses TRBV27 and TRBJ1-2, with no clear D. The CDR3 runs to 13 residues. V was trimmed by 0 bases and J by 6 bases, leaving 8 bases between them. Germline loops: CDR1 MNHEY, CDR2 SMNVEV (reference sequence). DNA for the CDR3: TGTGCCAGCAGTTTATCCCGCCAACATGGCTACACCTTC. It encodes CASSLSRQHGYTF.

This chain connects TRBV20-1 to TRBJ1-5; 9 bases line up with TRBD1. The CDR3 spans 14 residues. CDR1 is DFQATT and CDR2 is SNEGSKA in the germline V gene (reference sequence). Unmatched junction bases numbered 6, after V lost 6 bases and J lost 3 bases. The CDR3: CSAPGQGYNQPQHF. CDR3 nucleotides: TGCAGTGCACCGGGACAGGGCTACAATCAGCCCCAGCATTTT.

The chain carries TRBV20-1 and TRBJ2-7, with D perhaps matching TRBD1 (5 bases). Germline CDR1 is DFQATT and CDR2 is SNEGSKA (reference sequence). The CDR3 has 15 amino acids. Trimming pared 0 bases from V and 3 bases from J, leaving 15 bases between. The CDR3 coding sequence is TGCAGTGCTAGAGATGGACATACCGCGCTCTACGAGCAGTACTTC. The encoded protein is CSARDGHTALYEQYF.

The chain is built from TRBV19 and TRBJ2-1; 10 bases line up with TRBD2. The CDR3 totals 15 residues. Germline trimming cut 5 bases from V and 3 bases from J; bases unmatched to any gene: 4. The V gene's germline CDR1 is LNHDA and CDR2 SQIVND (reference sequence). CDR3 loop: CASSHKREGYNEQFF. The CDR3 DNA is TGTGCCAGTAGTCATAAGCGGGAGGGCTACAATGAGCAGTTCTTC. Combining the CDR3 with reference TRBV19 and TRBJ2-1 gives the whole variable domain DGGITQSPKYLFRKEGQNVTLSCEQNLNHDAMYWYRQDPGQGLRLIYYSQIVNDFQKGDIAEGYSVSREKKESFPLTVTSAQKNPTAFYLCASSHKREGYNEQFFGPGTRLTVL.

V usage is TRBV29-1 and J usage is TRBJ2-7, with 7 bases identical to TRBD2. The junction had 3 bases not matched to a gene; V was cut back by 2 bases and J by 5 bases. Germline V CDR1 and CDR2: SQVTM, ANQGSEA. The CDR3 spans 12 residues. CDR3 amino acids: CSVEIGRDEQYF. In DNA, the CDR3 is TGCAGCGTTGAAATTGGGAGGGACGAGCAGTACTTC.

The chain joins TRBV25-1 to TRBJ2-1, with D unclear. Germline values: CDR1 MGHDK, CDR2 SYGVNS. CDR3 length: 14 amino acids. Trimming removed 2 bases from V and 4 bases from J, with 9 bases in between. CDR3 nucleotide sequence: TGTGCCAGCAGTGAAGCTACAGATTACAATGAGCAGTTCTTC. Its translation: CASSEATDYNEQFF.

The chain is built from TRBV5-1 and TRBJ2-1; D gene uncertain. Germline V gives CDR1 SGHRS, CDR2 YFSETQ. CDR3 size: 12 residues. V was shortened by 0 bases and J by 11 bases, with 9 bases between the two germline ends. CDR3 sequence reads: CASSLEAGQQFF. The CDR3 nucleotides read TGCGCCAGCAGCTTGGAGGCAGGCCAGCAGTTCTTC.

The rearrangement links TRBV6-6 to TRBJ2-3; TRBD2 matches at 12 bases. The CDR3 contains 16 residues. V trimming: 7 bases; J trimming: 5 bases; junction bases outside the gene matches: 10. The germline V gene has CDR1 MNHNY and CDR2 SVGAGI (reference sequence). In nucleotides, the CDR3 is TGTGCCAGCAACCGACTAGCGGGAGATGAGGTAGATACGCAGTATTTT. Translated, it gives CASNRLAGDEVDTQYF.